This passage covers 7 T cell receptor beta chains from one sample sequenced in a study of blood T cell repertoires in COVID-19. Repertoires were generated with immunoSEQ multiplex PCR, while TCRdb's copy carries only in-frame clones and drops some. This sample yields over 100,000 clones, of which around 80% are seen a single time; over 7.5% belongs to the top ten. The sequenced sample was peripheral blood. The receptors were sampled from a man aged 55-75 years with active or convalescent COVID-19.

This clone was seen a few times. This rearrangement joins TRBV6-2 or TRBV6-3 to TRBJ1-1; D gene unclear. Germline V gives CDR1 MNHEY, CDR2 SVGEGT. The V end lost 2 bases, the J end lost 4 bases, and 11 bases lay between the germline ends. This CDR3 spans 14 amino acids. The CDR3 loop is CASSYPQEGTEAFF. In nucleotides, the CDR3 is TGTGCCAGCAGTTACCCCCAGGAAGGCACTGAAGCTTTCTTT.

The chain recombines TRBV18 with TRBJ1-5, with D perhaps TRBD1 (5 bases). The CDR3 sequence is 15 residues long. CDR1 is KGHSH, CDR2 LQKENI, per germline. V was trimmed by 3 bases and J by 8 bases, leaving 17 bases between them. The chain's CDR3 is CASSPTHDQGKPQHF. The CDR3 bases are TGTGCCAGCTCACCCACTCATGATCAGGGTAAGCCCCAGCATTTT.

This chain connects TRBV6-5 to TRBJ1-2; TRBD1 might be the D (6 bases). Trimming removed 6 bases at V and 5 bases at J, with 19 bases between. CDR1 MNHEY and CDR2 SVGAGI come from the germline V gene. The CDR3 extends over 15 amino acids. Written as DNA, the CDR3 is TGTGCCAGCAGCCCCGCCCAACAGGGTCCGTATGGCTACACCTTC. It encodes CASSPAQQGPYGYTF.

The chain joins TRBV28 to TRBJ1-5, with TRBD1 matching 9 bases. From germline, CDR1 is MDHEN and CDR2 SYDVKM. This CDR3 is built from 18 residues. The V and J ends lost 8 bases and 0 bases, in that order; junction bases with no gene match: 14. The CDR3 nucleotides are TGTGCCAGCTCGGGGACAGGGCGAGGGGGATATAGCAATCAGCCCCAGCATTTT. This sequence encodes CASSGTGRGGYSNQPQHF. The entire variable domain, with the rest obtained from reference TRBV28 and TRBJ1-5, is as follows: DVKVTQSSRYLVKRTGEKVFLECVQDMDHENMFWYRQDPGLGLRLIYFSYDVKMKEKGDIPEGYSVSREKKERFSLILESASTNQTSMYLCASSGTGRGGYSNQPQHFGDGTRLSIL.

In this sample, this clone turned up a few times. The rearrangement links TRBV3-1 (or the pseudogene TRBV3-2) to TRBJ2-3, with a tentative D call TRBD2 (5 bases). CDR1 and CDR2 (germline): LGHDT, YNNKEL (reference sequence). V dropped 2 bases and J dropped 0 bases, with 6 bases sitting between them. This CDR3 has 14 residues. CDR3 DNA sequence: TGTGCCAGCAGCCAAAGGACTAGCACAGATACGCAGTATTTT. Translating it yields CASSQRTSTDTQYF.

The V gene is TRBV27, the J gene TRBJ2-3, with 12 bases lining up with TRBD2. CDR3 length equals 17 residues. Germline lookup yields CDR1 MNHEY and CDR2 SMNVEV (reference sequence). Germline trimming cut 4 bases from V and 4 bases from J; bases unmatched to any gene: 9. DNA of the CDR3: TGTGCCAGCAGTTCTTTGACTAGCGGGAGTGCCGCAGATACGCAGTATTTT. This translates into CASSSLTSGSAADTQYF.

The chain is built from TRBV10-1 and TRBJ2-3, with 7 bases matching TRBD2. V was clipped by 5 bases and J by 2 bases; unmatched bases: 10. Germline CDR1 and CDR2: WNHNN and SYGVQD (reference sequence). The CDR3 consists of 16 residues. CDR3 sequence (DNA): TGCGCCAGCAGTCCCGCCGGGGGGACTGACACAGATACGCAGTATTTT. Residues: CASSPAGGTDTDTQYF.